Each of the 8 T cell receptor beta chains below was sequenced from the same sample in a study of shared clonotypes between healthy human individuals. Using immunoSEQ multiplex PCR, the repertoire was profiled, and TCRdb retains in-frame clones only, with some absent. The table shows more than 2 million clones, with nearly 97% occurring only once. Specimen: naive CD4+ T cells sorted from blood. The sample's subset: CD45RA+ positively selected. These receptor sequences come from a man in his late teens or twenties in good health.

Here the CDR3 DNA reads TGTGCCAGCAGGGGGACAGGGCACTCCTACGAGCAGTACTTC. Amino acid sequence: CASRGTGHSYEQYF. The chain combines TRBV28 with TRBJ2-7; 9 nucleotides align to TRBD1. CDR1 MDHEN and CDR2 SYDVKM come from the germline V gene. The CDR3 totals 14 residues. After removal of 6 bases from V and 0 bases from J, the junction contained 3 bases not matched to a gene.

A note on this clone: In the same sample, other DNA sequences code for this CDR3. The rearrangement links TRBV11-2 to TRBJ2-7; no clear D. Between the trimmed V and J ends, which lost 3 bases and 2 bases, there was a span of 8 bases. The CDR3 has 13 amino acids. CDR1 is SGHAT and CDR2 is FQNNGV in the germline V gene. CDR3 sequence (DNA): TGTGCCAGCAGCTTTCGACCCACCTACGAGCAGTACTTC. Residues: CASSFRPTYEQYF.

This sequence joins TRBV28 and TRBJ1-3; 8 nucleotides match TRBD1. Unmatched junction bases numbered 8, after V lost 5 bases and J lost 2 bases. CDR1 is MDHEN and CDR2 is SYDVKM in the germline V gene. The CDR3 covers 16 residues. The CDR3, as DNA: TGTGCCAGCAGTCCGGACAGGGTAAAGGCTGGAAACACCATATATTTT. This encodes CASSPDRVKAGNTIYF.

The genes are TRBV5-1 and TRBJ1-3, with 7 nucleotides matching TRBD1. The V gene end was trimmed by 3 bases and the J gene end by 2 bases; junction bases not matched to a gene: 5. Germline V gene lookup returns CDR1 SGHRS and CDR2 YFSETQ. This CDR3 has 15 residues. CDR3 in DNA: TGCGCCAGCAGCTCCGAGACAGGGACTGGAAACACCATATATTTT. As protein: CASSSETGTGNTIYF.

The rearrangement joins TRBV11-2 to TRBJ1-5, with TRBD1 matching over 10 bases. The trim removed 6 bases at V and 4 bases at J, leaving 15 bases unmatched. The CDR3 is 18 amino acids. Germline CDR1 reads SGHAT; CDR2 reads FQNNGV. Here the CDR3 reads CASRDRGGQGQGNQPQHF. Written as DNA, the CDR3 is TGTGCCAGCAGAGATAGAGGGGGACAGGGGCAAGGAAATCAGCCCCAGCATTTT.

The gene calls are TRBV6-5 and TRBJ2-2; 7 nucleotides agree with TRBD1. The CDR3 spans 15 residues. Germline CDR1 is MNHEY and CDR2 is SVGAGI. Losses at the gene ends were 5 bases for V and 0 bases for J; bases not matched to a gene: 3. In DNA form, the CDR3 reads TGTGCCAGCAGTCAACAGGGGACGAACACCGGGGAGCTGTTTTTT. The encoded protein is CASSQQGTNTGELFF.

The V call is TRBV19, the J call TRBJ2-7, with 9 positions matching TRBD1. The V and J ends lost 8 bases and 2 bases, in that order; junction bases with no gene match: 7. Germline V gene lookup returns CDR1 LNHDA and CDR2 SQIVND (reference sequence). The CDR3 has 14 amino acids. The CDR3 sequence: CASSGGTGPYEQYF. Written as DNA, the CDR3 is TGTGCCAGTTCCGGGGGGACAGGGCCCTACGAGCAGTACTTC.

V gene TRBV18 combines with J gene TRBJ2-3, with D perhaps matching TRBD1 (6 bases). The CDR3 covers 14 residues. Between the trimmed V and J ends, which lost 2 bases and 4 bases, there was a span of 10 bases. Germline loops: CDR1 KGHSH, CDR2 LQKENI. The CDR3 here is CASSPGGEADTQYF. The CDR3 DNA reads TGTGCCAGCTCACCAGGGGGCGAGGCAGATACGCAGTATTTT.